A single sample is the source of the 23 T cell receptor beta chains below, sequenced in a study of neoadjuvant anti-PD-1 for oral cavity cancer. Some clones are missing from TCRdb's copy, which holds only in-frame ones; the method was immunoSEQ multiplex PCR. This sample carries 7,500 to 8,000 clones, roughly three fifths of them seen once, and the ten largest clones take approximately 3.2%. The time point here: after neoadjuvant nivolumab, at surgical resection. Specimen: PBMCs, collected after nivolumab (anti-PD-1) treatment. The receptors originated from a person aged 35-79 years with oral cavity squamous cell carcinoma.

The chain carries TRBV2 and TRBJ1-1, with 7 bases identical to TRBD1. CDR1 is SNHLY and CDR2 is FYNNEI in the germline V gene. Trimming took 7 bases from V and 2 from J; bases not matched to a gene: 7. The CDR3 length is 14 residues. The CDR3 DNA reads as TGTGCCAGCACCAGGGAGGGGGCCAACACTGAAGCTTTCTTT. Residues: CASTREGANTEAFF.

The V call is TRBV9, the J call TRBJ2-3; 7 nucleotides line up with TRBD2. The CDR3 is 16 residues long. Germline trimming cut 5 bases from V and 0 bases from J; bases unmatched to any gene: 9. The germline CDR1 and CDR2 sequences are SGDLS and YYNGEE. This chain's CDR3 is CASSAEAGSSTDTQYF. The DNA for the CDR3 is TGTGCCAGCAGTGCTGAAGCGGGGTCTAGCACAGATACGCAGTATTTT.

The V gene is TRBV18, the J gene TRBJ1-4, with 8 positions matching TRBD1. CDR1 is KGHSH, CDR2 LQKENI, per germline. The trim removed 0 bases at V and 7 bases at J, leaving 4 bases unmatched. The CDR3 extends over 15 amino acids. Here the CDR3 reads CASSPPNRGGEKLFF. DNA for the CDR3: TGTGCCAGCTCACCACCAAACAGGGGGGGTGAAAAACTGTTTTTT.

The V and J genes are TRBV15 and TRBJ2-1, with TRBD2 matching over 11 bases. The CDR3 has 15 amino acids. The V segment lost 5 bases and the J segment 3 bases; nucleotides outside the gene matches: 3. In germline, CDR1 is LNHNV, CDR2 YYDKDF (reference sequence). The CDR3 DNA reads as TGTGCCACCAGCGCGGGACTAGCGGACTACAATGAGCAGTTCTTC. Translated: CATSAGLADYNEQFF.

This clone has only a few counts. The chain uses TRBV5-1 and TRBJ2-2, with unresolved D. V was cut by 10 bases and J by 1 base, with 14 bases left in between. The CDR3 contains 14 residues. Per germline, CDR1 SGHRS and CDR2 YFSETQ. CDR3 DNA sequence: TGCGCCTGCCGACCCGGCGTGAACACCGGGGAGCTGTTTTTT. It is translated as CACRPGVNTGELFF.

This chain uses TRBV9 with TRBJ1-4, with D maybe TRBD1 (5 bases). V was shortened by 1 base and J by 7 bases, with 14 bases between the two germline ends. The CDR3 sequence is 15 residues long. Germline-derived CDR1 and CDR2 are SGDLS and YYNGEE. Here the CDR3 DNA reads TGTGCCAGCAGCGTATTGGGGGTTAGCGGTGAAAAACTGTTTTTT. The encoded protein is CASSVLGVSGEKLFF.

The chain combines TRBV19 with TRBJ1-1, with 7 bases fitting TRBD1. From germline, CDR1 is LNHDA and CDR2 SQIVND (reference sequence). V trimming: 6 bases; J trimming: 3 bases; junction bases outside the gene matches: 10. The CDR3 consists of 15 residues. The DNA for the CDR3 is TGTGCCAGTAGGAGAGAGGGGGCGGGGGACACTGAAGCTTTCTTT. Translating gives CASRREGAGDTEAFF.

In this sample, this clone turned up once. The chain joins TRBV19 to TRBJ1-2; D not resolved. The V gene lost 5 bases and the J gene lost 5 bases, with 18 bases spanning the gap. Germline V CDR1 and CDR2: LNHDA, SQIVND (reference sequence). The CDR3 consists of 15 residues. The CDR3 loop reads CASSDEQGIIYGYTF. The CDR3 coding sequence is TGTGCCAGTAGTGATGAACAAGGGATCATTTATGGCTACACCTTC.

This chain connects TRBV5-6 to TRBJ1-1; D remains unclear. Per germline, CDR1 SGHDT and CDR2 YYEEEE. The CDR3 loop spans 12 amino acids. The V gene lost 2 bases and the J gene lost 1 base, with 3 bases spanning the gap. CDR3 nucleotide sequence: TGTGCCAGCAGCTTCCGGAACACTGAAGCTTTCTTT. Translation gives CASSFRNTEAFF.

CDR3 sequence reads: CASSFKGGRGTILNNEQFF. In DNA, the CDR3 is TGTGCCAGCAGCTTCAAAGGGGGGCGCGGGACTATACTTAACAATGAGCAGTTCTTC. This chain connects TRBV13 to TRBJ2-1; maybe TRBD2 (7 bases). Looked up from germline, CDR1 is PRHDT and CDR2 is FYEKMQ (reference sequence). This CDR3 is built from 19 residues. Trimming left V 3 bases short and J 5 bases short, with 26 bases between.

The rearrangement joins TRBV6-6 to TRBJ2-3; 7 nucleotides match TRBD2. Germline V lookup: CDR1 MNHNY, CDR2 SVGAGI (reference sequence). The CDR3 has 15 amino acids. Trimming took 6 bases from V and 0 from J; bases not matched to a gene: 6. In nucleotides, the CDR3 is TGTGCCAGCAGCCGAGCGGGGCCTAGCACAGATACGCAGTATTTT. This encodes CASSRAGPSTDTQYF.

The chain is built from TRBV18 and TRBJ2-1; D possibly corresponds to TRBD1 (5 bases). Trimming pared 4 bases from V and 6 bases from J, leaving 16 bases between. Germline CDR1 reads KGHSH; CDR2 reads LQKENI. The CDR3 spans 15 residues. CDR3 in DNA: TGTGCCAGCTCACTCCACCCCGGTGGGGCCAATGAGCAGTTCTTC. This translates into CASSLHPGGANEQFF.

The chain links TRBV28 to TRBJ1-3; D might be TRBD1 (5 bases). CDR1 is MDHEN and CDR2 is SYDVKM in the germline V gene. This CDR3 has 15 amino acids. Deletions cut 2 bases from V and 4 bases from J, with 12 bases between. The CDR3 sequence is CASSLRGRLGNTIYF. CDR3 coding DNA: TGTGCCAGCAGTTTACGGGGCAGATTGGGAAACACCATATATTTT. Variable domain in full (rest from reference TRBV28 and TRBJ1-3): DVKVTQSSRYLVKRTGEKVFLECVQDMDHENMFWYRQDPGLGLRLIYFSYDVKMKEKGDIPEGYSVSREKKERFSLILESASTNQTSMYLCASSLRGRLGNTIYFGEGSWLTVV.

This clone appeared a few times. The CDR3 nucleotides are TGTGCCAGCAGCCGACAGGGGAGGTCCTATAATTCACCCCTCCACTTT. Its translation: CASSRQGRSYNSPLHF. The chain joins TRBV5-4 to TRBJ1-6, with 8 bases that match TRBD1. V lost 4 bases and J lost 1; bases outside the gene matches: 4. The CDR3 totals 16 residues. CDR1 and CDR2 from the germline V gene are SGHNT and YYREEE (reference sequence). The variable domain in full, completed from reference TRBV5-4 and TRBJ1-6, reads ETGVTQSPTHLIKTRGQQVTLRCSSQSGHNTVSWYQQALGQGPQFIFQYYREEENGRGNFPPRFSGLQFPNYSSELNVNALELDDSALYLCASSRQGRSYNSPLHFGNGTRLTVT.

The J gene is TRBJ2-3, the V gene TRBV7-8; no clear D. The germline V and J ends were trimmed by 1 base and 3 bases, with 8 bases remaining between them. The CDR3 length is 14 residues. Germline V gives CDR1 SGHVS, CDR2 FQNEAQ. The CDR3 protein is CASSLGGPTDTQYF. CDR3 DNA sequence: TGTGCCAGCAGCTTAGGTGGACCGACAGATACGCAGTATTTT. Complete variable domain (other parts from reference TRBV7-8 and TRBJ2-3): GAGVSQSPRYKVAKRGQDVALRCDPISGHVSLFWYQQALGQGPEFLTYFQNEAQLDKSGLPSDRFFAERPEGSVSTLKIQRTQQEDSAVYLCASSLGGPTDTQYFGPGTRLTVL.

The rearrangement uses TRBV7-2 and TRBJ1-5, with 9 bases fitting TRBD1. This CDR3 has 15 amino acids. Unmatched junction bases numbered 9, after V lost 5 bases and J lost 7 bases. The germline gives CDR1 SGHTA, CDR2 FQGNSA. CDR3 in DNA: TGTGCCAGCAGCCTCACAGGGGGCGCGGGGCAGCCCCAGCATTTT. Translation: CASSLTGGAGQPQHF.

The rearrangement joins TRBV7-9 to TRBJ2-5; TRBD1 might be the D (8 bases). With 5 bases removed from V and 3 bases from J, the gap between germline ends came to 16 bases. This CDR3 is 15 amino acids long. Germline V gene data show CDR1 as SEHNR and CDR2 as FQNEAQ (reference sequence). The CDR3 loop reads CASSDRQGREETQYF. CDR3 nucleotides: TGTGCCAGCAGCGATAGACAGGGGAGGGAAGAGACCCAGTACTTC.

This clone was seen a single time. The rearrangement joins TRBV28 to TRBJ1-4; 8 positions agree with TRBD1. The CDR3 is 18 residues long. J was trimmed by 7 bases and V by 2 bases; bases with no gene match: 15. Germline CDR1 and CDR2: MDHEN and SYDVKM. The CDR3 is CASSLLMGAGGIGEKLFF. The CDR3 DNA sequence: TGTGCCAGCAGTTTACTGATGGGGGCAGGGGGCATAGGTGAAAAACTGTTTTTT.

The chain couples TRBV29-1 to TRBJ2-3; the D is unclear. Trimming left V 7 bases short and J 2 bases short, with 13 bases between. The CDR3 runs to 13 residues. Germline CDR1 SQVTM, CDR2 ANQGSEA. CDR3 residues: CSAASGPTDTQYF. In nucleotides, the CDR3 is TGCAGCGCCGCCTCAGGTCCCACAGATACGCAGTATTTT.

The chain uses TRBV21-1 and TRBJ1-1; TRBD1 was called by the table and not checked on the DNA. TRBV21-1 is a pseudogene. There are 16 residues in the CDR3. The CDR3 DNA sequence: TGTGCCAGCAGCAATTATCCGGCGGCCAGGGACACTGAAGCTTTCTTT. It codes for CASSNYPAARDTEAFF.

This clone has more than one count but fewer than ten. The CDR3 sequence: CASNRQVDEKLFF. In DNA form, the CDR3 reads TGTGCCAGCAACAGACAGGTCGATGAAAAACTGTTTTTT. The V gene is TRBV6-1, the J gene TRBJ1-4, with D possibly being TRBD1 (6 bases). Trimming took 7 bases from V and 6 from J, leaving 12 bases between them. Germline V gene sequence: CDR1 MNHNS, CDR2 SASEGT. The CDR3 extends over 13 amino acids.

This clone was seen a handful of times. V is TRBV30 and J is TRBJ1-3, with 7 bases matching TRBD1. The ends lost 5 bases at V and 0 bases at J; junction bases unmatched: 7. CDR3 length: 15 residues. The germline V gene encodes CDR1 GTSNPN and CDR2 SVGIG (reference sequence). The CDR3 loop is CAWGTHRGSGNTIYF. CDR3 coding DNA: TGTGCCTGGGGGACCCACAGGGGCTCTGGAAACACCATATATTTT.

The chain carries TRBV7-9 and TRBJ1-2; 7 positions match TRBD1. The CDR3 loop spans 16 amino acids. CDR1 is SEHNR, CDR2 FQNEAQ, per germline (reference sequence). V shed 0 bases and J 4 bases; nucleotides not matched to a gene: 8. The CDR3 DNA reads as TGTGCCAGCAGCTTAGCCCAGGGGGTACCCCTCTATGGCTACACCTTC. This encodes CASSLAQGVPLYGYTF.